This TCR beta chain emerged from a study of shared clonotypes between healthy human individuals. Sequenced by immunoSEQ multiplex PCR; TCRdb stores in-frame clones only, minus some. Found here are around 600,000 clones, approximately 97% of them singletons; the top ten hold 0.045% to 0.07%. Trimming shortened V by 0 bases and J by 5 bases, and 10 bases separated the two germline ends. The CDR3 is made up of 15 amino acids. The germline gives CDR1 MNHEY, CDR2 SVGAGI. The TCR sequence derives from a woman aged 25 to 45 in good health. The chain uses TRBV6-5 and TRBJ2-2; D gene uncertain. The source material was naive CD4+ T cells sorted from blood. Noted subset: CD45RA+ positively selected. CDR3 DNA: TGTGCCAGCAGTTACTCCACCAGATATACCGGGGAGCTGTTTTTT. It yields the protein CASSYSTRYTGELFF.